This TCR beta chain emerged from a study of blood T cell repertoires in COVID-19. Across the study: COVID-19 samples collected from the United States, Italy and Spain covered acute and convalescent phases. Nucleic acid was either cDNA or gDNA, and it came from T cells, B-cell-depleted T cells, or PBMCs.

V lost 2 bases to trimming and J lost 0 bases, with 11 bases between them. The CDR3 extends over 16 amino acids. CDR1 and CDR2 from the germline V gene are SGDLS and YYNGEE. Source study methods: Estimation of nucleated cell counts relied on the amplification of reference gene primers. Method: immunoSEQ multiplex PCR; TCRdb's copy keeps in-frame clones and lacks some. V and J calls and clone size are given by that table; D and trimming were obtained from the DNA. Of hundreds of thousands of clones listed, around 82% were seen once; the top ten hold around a tenth. The genes are TRBV9 and TRBJ2-2; maybe TRBD2 (6 bases). Sequencing was done on a sample of peripheral blood. The clonotype comes from a woman aged 45 to 65 who had recovered from COVID-19. CDR3 sequence (DNA): TGTGCCAGCAGCGTTGCAAGGACTACGAACACCGGGGAGCTGTTTTTT. Translation gives CASSVARTTNTGELFF. Variable domain in full (rest from reference TRBV9 and TRBJ2-2): DSGVTQTPKHLITATGQRVTLRCSPRSGDLSVYWYQQSLDQGLQFLIQYYNGEERAKGNILERFSAQQFPDLHSELNLSSLELGDSALYFCASSVARTTNTGELFFGEGSRLTVL.